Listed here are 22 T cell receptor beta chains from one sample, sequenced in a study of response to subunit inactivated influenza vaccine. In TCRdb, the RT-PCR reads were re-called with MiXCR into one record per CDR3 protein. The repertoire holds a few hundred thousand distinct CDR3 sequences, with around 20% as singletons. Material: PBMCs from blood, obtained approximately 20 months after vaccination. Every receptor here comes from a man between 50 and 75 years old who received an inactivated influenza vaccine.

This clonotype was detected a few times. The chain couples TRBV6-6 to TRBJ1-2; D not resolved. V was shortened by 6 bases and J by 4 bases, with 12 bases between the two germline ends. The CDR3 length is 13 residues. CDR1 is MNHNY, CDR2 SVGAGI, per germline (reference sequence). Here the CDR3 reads CASSTRGSYGYTF. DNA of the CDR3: TGTGCCAGCAGCACGCGGGGTTCCTATGGCTACACCTTC.

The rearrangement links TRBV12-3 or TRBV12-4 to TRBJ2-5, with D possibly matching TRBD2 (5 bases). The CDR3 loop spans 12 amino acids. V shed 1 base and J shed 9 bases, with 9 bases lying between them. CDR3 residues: CASSLVTGAQYF. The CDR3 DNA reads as TGTGCCAGCAGTTTAGTTACCGGGGCCCAGTACTTC.

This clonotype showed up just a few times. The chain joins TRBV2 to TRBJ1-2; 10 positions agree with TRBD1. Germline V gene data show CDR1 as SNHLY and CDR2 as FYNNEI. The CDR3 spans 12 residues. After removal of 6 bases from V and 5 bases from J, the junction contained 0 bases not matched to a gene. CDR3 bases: TGTGCCAGCAGGGACAGGGGGTATGGCTACACCTTC. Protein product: CASRDRGYGYTF.

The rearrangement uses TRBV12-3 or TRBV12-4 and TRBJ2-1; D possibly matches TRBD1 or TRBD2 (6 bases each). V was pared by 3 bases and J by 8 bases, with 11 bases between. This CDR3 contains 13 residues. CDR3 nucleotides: TGTGCCAGCAGTTTCCTGGGGGGCGATGAGCAGTTCTTC. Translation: CASSFLGGDEQFF.

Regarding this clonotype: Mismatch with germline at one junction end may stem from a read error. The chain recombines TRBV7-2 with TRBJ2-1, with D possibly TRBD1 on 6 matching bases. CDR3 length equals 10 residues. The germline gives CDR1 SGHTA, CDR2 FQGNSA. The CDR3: CASSLAGASF. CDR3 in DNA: TGTGCCAGCAGCTTAGCGGGGGCGAGCTTC.

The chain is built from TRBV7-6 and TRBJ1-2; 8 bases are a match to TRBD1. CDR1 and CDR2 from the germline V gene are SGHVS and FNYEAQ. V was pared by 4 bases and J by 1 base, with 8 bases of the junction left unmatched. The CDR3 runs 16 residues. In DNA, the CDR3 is TGTGCCAGCAGCTATCACCGGGACAGGAGTAACTATGGCTACACCTTC. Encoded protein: CASSYHRDRSNYGYTF.

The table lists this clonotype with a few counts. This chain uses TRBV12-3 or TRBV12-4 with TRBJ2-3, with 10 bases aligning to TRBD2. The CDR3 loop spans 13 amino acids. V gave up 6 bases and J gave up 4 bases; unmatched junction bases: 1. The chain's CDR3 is CASRGLASDTQYF. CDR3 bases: TGTGCCAGCAGGGGACTAGCGTCAGATACGCAGTATTTT.

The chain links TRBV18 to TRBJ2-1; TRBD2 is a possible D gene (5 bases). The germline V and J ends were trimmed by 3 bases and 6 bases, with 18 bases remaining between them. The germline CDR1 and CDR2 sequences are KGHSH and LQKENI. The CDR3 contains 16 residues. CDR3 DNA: TGTGCCAGCTCACCGGCGGACGGGAAAATCGCCAATGAGCAGTTCTTC. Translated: CASSPADGKIANEQFF.

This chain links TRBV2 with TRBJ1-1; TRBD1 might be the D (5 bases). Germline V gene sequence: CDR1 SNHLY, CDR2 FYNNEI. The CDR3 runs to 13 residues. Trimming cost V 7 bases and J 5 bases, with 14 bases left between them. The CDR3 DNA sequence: TGTGCCAGCACATCGTCGGGGCCGACTGAAGCTTTCTTT. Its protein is CASTSSGPTEAFF.

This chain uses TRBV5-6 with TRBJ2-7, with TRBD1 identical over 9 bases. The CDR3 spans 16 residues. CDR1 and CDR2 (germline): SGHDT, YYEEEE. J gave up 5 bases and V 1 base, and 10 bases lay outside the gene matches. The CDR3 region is CASSLLTGTGSHEQYF. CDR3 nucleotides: TGTGCCAGCAGCTTGCTAACCGGGACAGGGTCCCACGAGCAGTACTTC.

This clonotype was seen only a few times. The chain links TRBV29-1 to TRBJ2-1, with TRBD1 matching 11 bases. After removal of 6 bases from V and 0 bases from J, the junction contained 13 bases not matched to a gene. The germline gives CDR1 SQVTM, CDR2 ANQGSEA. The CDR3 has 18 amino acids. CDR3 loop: CSVTRDRGALSSYNEQFF. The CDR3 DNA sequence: TGCAGCGTAACTCGGGACAGGGGGGCCTTGAGCTCCTACAATGAGCAGTTCTTC.

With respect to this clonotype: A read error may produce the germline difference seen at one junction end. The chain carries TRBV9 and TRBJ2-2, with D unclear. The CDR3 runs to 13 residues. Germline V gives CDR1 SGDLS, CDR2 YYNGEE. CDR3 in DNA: TGCGCCAGCAGCGCCCAACTCACCGGGGAGCTGTTTTTT. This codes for CASSAQLTGELFF.

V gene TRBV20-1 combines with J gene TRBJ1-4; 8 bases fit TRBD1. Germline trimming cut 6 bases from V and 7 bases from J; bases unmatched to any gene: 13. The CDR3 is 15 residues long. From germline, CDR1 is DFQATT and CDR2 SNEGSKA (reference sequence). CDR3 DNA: TGCAGTGCGAGTCAGGGGGCGCCCCGTAGTGAAAAACTGTTTTTT. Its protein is CSASQGAPRSEKLFF.

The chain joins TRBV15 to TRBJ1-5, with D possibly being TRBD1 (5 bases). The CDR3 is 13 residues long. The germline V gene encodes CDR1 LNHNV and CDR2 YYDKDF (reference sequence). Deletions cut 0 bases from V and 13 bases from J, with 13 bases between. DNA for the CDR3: TGTGCCACCAGCAGAGATCCTGGGGGACTTCAGCATTTT. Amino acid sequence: CATSRDPGGLQHF.

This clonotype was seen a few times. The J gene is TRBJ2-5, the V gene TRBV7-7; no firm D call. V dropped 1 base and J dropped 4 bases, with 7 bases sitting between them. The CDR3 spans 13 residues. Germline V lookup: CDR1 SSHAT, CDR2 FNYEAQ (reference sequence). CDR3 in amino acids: CASSLGLLETQYF. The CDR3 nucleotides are TGTGCCAGCAGCTTAGGCCTACTAGAGACCCAGTACTTC.

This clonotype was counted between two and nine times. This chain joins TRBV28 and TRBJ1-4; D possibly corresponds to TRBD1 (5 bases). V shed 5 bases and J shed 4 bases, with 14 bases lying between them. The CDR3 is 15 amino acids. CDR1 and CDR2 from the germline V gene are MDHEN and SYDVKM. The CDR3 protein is CASSPSGQSNEKLFF. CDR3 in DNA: TGTGCCAGCAGTCCATCAGGGCAGAGTAATGAAAAACTGTTTTTT.

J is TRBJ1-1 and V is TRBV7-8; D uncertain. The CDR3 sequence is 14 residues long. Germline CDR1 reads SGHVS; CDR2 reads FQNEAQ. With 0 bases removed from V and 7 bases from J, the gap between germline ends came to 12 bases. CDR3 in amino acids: CASSLAAVPNEAFF. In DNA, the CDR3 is TGTGCCAGCAGCTTAGCGGCCGTCCCCAATGAAGCTTTCTTT. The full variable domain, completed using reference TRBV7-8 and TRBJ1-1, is GAGVSQSPRYKVAKRGQDVALRCDPISGHVSLFWYQQALGQGPEFLTYFQNEAQLDKSGLPSDRFFAERPEGSVSTLKIQRTQQEDSAVYLCASSLAAVPNEAFFGQGTRLTVV.

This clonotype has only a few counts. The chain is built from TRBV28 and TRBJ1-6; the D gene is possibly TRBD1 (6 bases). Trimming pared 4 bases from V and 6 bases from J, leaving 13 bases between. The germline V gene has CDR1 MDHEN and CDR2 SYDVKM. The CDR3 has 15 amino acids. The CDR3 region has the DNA TGTGCCAGCAGTTCCACAGGGAACTCTAATTCACCCCTCCACTTT. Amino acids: CASSSTGNSNSPLHF.

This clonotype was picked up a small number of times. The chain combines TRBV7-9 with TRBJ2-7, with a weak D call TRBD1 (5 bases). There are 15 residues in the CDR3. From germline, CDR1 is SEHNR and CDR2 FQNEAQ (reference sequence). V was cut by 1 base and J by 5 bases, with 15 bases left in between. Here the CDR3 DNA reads TGTGCCAGCAGCTTAGGGCAGGGATCGATCCACGAGCAGTACTTC. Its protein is CASSLGQGSIHEQYF.

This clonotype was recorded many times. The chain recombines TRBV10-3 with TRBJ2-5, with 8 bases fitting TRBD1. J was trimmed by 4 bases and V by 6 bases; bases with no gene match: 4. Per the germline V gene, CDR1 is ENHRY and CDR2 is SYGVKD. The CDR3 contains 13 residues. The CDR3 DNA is TGTGCCATCAGATCGGACAGGGTAGAGACCCAGTACTTC. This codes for CAIRSDRVETQYF.

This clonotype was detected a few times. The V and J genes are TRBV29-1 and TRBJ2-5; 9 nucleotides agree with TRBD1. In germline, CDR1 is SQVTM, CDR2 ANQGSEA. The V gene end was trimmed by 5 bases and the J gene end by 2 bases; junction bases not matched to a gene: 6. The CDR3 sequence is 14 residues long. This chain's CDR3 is CSVRNRGPQETQYF. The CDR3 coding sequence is TGCAGCGTTCGTAACAGGGGGCCACAAGAGACCCAGTACTTC.

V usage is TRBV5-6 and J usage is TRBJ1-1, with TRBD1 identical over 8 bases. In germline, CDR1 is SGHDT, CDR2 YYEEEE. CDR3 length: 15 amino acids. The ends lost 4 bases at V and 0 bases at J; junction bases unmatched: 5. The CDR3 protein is CASSRTGSMNTEAFF. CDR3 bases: TGTGCCAGCAGCCGGACAGGGTCAATGAACACTGAAGCTTTCTTT.